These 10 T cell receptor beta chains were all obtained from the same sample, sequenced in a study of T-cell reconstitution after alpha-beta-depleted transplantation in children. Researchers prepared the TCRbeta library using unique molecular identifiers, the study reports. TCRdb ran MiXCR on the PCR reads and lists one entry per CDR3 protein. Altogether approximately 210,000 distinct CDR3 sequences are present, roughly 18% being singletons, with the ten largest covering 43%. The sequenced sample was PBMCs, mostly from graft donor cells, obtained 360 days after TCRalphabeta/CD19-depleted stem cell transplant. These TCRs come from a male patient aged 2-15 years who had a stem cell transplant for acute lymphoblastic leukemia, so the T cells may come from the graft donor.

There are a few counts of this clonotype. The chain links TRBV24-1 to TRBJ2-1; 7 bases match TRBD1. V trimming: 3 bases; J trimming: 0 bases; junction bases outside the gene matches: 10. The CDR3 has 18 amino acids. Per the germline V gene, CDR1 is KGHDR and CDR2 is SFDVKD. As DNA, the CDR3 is TGTGCCACCAGTGATGGTCTAAACAGGGGAAGCTCCTACAATGAGCAGTTCTTC. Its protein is CATSDGLNRGSSYNEQFF.

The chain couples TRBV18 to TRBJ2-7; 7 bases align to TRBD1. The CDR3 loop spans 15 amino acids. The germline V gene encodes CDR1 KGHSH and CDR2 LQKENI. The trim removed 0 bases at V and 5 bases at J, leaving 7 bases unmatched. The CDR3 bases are TGTGCCAGCTCACCACCGGCCAGGGGGAAAGACGAGCAGTACTTC. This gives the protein CASSPPARGKDEQYF.

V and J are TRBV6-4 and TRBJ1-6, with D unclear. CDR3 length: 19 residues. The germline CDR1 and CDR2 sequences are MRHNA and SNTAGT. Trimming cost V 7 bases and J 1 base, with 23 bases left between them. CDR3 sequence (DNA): TGTGCCAGCACCCATGAGAGGATTTTTTCGGATTCCTATAATTCACCCCTCCACTTT. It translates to CASTHERIFSDSYNSPLHF.

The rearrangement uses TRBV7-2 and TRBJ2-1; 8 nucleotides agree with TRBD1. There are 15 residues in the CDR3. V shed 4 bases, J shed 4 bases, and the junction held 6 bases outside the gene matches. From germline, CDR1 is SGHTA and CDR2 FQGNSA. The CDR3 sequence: CASSSDRGQYNEQFF. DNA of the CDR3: TGTGCCAGCAGCTCCGACAGGGGACAGTACAATGAGCAGTTCTTC.

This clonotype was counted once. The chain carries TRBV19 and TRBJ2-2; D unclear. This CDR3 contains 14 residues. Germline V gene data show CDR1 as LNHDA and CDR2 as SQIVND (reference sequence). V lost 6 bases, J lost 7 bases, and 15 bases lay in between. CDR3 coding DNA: TGTGCCAGTAGGACGATATTGCTGGGCGGGGAGCTGTTTTTT. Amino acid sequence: CASRTILLGGELFF.

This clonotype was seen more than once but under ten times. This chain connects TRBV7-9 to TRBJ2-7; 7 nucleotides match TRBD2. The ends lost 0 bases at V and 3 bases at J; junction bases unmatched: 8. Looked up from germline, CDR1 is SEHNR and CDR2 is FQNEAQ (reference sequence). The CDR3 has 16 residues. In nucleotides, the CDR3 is TGTGCCAGCAGCTTAGCTATGGCTAGCGGAGGCTACGAGCAGTACTTC. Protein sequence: CASSLAMASGGYEQYF. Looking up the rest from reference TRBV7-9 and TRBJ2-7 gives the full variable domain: DTGVSQNPRHKITKRGQNVTFRCDPISEHNRLYWYRQTLGQGPEFLTYFQNEAQLEKSRLLSDRFSAERPKGSFSTLEIQRTEQGDSAMYLCASSLAMASGGYEQYFGPGTRLTVT.

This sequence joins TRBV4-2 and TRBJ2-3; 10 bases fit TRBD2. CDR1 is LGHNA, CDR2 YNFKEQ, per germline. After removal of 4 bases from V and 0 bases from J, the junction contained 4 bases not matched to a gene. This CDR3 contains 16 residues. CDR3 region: CASSPGLAASTDTQYF. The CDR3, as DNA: TGTGCCAGCAGCCCCGGACTAGCGGCTAGCACAGATACGCAGTATTTT.

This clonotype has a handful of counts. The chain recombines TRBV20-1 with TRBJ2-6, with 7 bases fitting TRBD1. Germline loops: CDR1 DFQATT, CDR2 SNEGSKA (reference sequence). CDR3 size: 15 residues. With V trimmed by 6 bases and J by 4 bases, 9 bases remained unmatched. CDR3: CSATGQRLGANVLTF. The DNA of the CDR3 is TGCAGTGCCACGGGACAGCGCCTGGGGGCCAACGTCCTGACTTTC.

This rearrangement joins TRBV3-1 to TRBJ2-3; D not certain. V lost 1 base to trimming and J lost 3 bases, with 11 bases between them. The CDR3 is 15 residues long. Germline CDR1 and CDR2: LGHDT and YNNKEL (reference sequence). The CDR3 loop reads CASSQVGDGTDTQYF. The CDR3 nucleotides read TGTGCCAGCAGCCAAGTTGGCGACGGAACAGATACGCAGTATTTT.

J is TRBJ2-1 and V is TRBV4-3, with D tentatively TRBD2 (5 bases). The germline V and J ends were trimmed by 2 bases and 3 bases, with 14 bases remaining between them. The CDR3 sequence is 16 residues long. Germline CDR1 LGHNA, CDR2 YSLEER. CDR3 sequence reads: CASSQKPSGFYNEQFF. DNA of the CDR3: TGCGCCAGCAGCCAAAAACCCTCGGGGTTCTACAATGAGCAGTTCTTC.